What follows is one T cell receptor (beta chain) and its context. This clone appeared a single time. Its antigen specificity is not known. No base-level quality is on record; no much larger clone is a single base apart. These data originate in a study of shared clonotypes between healthy human individuals (dated by TCRdb to between 2020 and 2021). About the investigation overall: A couple of women and a few men aged 18 to 49 years were included in the cohort. Per donor, three plates each were used for CD4 naive and CD4 memory, two for CD8 naive, and one for CD8 memory. Blood TCR repertoires of roughly five healthy adults were deeply sequenced to estimate repertoire size and the extent of clonotype sharing between individuals. To increase sequencing depth and limit assay-specific biases, different laboratories used diverse techniques to prepare libraries and sequence TCR repertoires. Each donor's leukapheresis produced roughly between about 0.8 and 10 billion PBMCs. Overall study results and their limits: Even with the large sequencing depth, rarefaction of the sorted-subset datasets indicated that sequencing was incomplete. Clonotypes shared by all four sorted-subset donors showed higher generation probabilities than non-shared clonotypes. Larger estimated clonotype richness was generally found for naive subsets than for memory subsets. When several donors were compared, the shared fraction of clonotypes was roughly 5% for naive CD4, more than 3% for naive CD8, 2.3% for memory CD4, and less than 0.5% for memory CD8. Sampling was limited to blood, and TCR repertoires in tissue likely differ from TCR repertoires in blood. Because the study included a small number of donors, the genetic and exposure-history diversity represented was limited. Pairwise subsampling indicated that sequencing depth was expected to affect the degree of clonotype sharing among donors.

TCR CDR3 regions were amplified from genomic DNA by multiplex PCR using the deep immunoSEQ assay. Extracted genomic DNA from each cell subset was spread evenly across all wells of several immunoSEQ 96-well plates, with each plate serving as a replicate. For sorted subsets, roughly 200 ng of genomic DNA, equivalent to roughly 33,000 T cell genomes, went into each replicate PCR. Purified libraries were quantified with a Qubit 3.0 fluorometer, sized on a Bioanalyzer 2100, and re-quantified with the KAPA Library Quantification kit. Each immunoSEQ 96-well plate was sequenced on its own single-read 150-cycle Illumina NextSeq 550 flow cell. The published analysis was carried out like this. Because only junctional sequences without quality scores were contained in the immunoSEQ output, filtering matching that applied to full-length reads could not be performed. Sequences were annotated with PyIR, a Python wrapper for IgBLAST v1.9, using IMGT germline references to assign V/J genes and CDR3. Reads were removed for weak V/J assignments (E-value above 1e-6), missing CDR3, stop codons, out-of-frame junctions, or ambiguous translated residues. V3J clonotypes were defined as sequences sharing the same inferred V gene, J gene, and CDR3 amino acid sequence. Percentage overlap between repertoires was computed as shared unique clonotypes divided by the size of the smaller repertoire. RTK rarefaction, the Chao1 estimator, and Recon v2.1 estimates of unobserved clonotypes were used to assess repertoire richness. Generation probabilities for all TCRbeta clonotypes obtained by the gDNA method from a handful of donors were computed using OLGA. In TCRdb, the immuneACCESS table is reduced to in-frame sequences with V and J assigned. These tables do not hold every clone; where another copy was compared, an unresolved V gene accounts for under half, and the others remain unexplained. V, J and clone size are taken as reported in that table, and D and trimming were inferred from the DNA itself. Here the sample has 2 million to 2.5 million clones; roughly 90% occur a single time. Approximately 0.41% of the sample is held by the ten biggest clonotypes.

There are 15 amino acids in the CDR3, from cysteine to phenylalanine inclusive. The read is trimmed to its CDR3 DNA, 45 bases read in frame from base 1. Trimming removed 1 base from V and 0 bases from J, leaving 9 bases between the germline ends. CDR1 MDHEN and CDR2 SYDVKM were looked up in the germline V gene. The donors were healthy, HIV-negative adults with no recently reported acute infections or vaccinations. All donors were Caucasian adults living in Nashville, Tennessee, USA. CD4+ T cells were enriched through magnetic negative selection, after which naive cells were positively selected on CD45RA and the remaining negative fraction served as the memory subset. Blood was obtained by leukapheresis, after which PBMCs were separated by Ficoll-Histopaque density gradient centrifugation and cryopreserved in liquid nitrogen vapor phase. Analytical flow cytometry was used to check the purity and quantity of each magnetically sorted T cell population. Genomic DNA was isolated from every sorted fraction and measured by UV absorbance on a Nanodrop 2000c.

This clonotype was obtained from a man aged 18-30 years in good health. Some clones in this sample may be carry-over from other donors' samples. The rearranged segments are TRBV28 and TRBJ1-2, with no D gene named confidently. The material sequenced was naive CD4+ T cells from PBMCs. The cell subset or site label of this sample denotes: CD45RA+ positively selected. CDR3 sequence: CASSLYYGANYGYTF. In nucleotide form, the sequence is TGTGCCAGCAGTTTATATTACGGGGCTAACTATGGCTACACCTTC.